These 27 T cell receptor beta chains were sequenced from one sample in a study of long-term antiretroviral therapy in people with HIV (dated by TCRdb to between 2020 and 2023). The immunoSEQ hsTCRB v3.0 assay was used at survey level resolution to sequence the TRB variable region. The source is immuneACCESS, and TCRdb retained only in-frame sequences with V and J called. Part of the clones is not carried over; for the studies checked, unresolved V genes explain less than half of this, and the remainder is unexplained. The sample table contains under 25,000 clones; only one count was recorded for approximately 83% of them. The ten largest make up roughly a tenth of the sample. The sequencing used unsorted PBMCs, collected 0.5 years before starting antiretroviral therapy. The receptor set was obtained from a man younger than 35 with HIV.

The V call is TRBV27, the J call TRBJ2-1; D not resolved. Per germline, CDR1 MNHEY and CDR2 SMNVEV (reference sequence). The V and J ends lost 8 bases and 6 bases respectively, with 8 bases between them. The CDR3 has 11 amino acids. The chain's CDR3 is CASGPFNEQFF. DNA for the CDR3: TGTGCCAGCGGGCCGTTCAATGAGCAGTTCTTC.

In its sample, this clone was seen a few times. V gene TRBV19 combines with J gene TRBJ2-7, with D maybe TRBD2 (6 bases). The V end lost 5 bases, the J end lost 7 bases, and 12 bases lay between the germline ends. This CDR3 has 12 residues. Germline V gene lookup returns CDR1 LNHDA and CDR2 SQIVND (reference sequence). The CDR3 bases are TGTGCCAGTAGTCATAAGGGACTGGAGCAGTACTTC. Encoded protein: CASSHKGLEQYF.

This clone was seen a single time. The CDR3 is CASSAHRDRGGYGYTF. The CDR3 DNA reads as TGTGCCAGCAGTGCACACCGGGACAGGGGTGGCTATGGCTACACCTTC. V gene TRBV6-1 combines with J gene TRBJ1-2; 10 bases match TRBD1. This CDR3 contains 16 residues. CDR1 and CDR2 (germline): MNHNS, SASEGT. V lost 4 bases, J lost 4 bases, and 9 bases stayed unmatched.

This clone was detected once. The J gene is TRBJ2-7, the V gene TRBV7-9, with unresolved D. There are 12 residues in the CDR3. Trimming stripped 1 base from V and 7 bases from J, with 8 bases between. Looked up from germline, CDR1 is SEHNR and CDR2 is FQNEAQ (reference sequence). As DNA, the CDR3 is TGTGCCAGCAGCTTAGAAGGGCCGGAGCAGTACTTC. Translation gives CASSLEGPEQYF. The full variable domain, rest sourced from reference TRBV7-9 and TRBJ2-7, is DTGVSQNPRHKITKRGQNVTFRCDPISEHNRLYWYRQTLGQGPEFLTYFQNEAQLEKSRLLSDRFSAERPKGSFSTLEIQRTEQGDSAMYLCASSLEGPEQYFGPGTRLTVT.

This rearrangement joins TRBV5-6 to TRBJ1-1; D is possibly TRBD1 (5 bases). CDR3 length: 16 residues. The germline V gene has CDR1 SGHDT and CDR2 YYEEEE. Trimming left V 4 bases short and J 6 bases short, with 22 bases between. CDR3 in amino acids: CASSVPTAEGVPEAFF. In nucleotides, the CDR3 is TGTGCCAGCAGCGTTCCGACGGCCGAAGGGGTTCCTGAAGCTTTCTTT.

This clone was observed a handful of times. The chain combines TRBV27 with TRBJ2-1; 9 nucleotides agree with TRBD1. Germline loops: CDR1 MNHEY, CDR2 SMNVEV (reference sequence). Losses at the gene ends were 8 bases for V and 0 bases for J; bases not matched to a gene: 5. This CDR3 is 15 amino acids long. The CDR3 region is CASGGQGPSYNEQFF. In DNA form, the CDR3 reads TGTGCCAGCGGGGGACAGGGACCCTCCTACAATGAGCAGTTCTTC.

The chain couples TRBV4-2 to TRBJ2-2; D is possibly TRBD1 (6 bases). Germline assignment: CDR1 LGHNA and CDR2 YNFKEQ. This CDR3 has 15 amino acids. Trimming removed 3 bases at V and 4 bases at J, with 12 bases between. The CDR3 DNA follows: TGTGCCAGCAGCCATACGACAGGTGTCACCGGGGAGCTGTTTTTT. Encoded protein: CASSHTTGVTGELFF.

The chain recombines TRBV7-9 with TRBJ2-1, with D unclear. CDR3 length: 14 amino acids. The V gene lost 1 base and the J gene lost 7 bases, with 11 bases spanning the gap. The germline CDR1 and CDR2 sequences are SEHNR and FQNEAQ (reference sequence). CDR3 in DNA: TGTGCCAGCAGCTTAGTTGGACCGGCGAATGAGCAGTTCTTC. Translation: CASSLVGPANEQFF.

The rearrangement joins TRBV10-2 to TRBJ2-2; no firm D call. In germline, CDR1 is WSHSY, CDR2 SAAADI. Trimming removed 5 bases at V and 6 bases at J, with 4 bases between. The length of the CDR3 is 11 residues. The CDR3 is CASSSSGELFF. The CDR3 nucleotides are TGCGCCAGCAGTTCTTCCGGGGAGCTGTTTTTT.

CDR3 loop: CASSPIGGTGELFF. The CDR3 nucleotides are TGTGCCAGCAGCCCCATCGGGGGGACCGGGGAGCTGTTTTTT. This chain links TRBV5-6 with TRBJ2-2; 7 bases are a match to TRBD2. The CDR3 consists of 14 residues. Germline V gives CDR1 SGHDT, CDR2 YYEEEE. V was clipped by 4 bases and J by 5 bases; unmatched bases: 5.

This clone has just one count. The CDR3 here is CASSVGGLASPSSYNEQFF. The CDR3 DNA is TGTGCCAGCAGCGTAGGGGGACTAGCATCCCCGAGCTCCTACAATGAGCAGTTCTTC. V gene TRBV9 combines with J gene TRBJ2-1; 9 positions match TRBD2. Germline V gene lookup returns CDR1 SGDLS and CDR2 YYNGEE. V was clipped by 0 bases and J by 0 bases; unmatched bases: 10. The CDR3 is made up of 19 amino acids.

The CDR3 spells CASSPGQVYYEQYF. CDR3 nucleotide sequence: TGTGCCAGCAGCCCCGGACAGGTTTACTACGAGCAGTACTTC. The J gene is TRBJ2-7, the V gene TRBV7-9; TRBD1 agrees at 7 bases. Germline-derived CDR1 and CDR2 are SEHNR and FQNEAQ (reference sequence). The CDR3 loop spans 14 amino acids. V was pared by 5 bases and J by 3 bases, with 7 bases of the junction left unmatched. Based on the CDR3 plus reference TRBV7-9 and TRBJ2-7, the full variable domain is DTGVSQNPRHKITKRGQNVTFRCDPISEHNRLYWYRQTLGQGPEFLTYFQNEAQLEKSRLLSDRFSAERPKGSFSTLEIQRTEQGDSAMYLCASSPGQVYYEQYFGPGTRLTVT.

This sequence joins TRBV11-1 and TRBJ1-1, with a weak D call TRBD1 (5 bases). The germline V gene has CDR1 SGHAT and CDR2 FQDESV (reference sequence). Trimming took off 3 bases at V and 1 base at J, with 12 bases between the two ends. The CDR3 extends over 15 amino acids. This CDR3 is CASSFKQEPNTEAFF. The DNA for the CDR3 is TGTGCCAGCAGCTTCAAACAGGAGCCGAACACTGAAGCTTTCTTT.

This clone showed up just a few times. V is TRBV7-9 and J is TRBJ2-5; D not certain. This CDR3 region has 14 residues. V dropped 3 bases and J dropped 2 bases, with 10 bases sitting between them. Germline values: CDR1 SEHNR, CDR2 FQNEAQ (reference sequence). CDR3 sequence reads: CASSFGPNQETQYF. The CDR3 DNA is TGTGCCAGCAGCTTCGGCCCGAATCAAGAGACCCAGTACTTC.

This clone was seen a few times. CDR3 nucleotides: TGTGCCAGTAGTCCCGGACAGGGATTCCACGAGCAGTACTTC. The encoded protein is CASSPGQGFHEQYF. The chain uses TRBV19 and TRBJ2-7, with 8 bases lining up with TRBD1. The CDR3 loop spans 14 amino acids. Trimming at V came to 5 bases and at J to 5 bases, leaving 8 bases not matched to a gene. The germline CDR1 and CDR2 sequences are LNHDA and SQIVND (reference sequence).

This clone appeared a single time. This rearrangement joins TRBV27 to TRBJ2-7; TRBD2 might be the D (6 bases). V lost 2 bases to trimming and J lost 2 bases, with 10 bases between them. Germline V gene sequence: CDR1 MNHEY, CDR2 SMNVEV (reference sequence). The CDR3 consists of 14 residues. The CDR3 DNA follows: TGTGCCAGCAGTTTACGGAGGGACCCCTACGAGCAGTACTTC. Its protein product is CASSLRRDPYEQYF.

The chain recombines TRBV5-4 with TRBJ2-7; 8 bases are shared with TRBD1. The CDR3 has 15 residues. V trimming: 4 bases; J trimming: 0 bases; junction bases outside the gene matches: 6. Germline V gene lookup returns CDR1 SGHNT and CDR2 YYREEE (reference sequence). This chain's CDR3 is CASSTRGTGSYEQYF. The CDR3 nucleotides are TGTGCCAGCAGCACCCGCGGGACAGGCTCCTACGAGCAGTACTTC.

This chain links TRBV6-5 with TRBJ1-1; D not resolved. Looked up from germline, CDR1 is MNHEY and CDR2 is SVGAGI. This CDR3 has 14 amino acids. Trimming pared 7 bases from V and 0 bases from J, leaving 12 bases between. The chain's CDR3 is CASNPSLMNTEAFF. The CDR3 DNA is TGTGCCAGCAATCCCAGCCTCATGAACACTGAAGCTTTCTTT.

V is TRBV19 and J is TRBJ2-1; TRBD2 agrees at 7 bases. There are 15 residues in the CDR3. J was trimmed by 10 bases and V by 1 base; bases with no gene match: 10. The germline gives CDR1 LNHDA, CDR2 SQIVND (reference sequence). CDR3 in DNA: TGTGCCAGTAGTATAGGAGGGAGGGCCTTGCAGGAGCAGTTCTTC. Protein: CASSIGGRALQEQFF.

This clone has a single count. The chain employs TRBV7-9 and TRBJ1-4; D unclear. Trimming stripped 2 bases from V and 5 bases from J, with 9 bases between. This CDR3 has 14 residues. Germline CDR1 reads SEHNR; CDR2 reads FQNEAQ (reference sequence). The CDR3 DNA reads TGTGCCAGCAGCTTACCGGACGGGAATGAAAAACTGTTTTTT. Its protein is CASSLPDGNEKLFF.

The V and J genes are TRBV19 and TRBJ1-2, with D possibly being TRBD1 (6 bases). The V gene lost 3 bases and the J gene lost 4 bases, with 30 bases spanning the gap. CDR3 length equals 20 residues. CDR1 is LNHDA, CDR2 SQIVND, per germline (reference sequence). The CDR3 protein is CASSMAPGRIDPWGAYGYTF. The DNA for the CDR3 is TGTGCCAGTAGTATGGCCCCGGGCAGGATCGATCCCTGGGGGGCCTATGGCTACACCTTC.

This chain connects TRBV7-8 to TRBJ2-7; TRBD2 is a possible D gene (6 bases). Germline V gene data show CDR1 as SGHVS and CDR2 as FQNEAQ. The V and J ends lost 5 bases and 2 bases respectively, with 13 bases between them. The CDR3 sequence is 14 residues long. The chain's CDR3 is CASSATKRAYEQYF. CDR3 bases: TGTGCCAGCAGCGCTACAAAGCGGGCCTACGAGCAGTACTTC.

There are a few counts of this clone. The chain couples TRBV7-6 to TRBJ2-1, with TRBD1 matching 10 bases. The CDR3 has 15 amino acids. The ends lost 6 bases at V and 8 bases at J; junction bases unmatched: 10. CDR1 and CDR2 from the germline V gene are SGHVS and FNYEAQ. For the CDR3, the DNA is TGTGCCAGCAGTCATAGGACAGGGGGAAAGGATGAGCAGTTCTTC. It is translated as CASSHRTGGKDEQFF.

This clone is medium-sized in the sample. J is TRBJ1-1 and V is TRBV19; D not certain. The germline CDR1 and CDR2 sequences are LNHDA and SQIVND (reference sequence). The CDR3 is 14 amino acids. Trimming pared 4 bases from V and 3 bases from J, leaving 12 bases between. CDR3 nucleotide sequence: TGTGCCAGTAGTACCTTTCCCGGCGACACTGAAGCTTTCTTT. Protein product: CASSTFPGDTEAFF.

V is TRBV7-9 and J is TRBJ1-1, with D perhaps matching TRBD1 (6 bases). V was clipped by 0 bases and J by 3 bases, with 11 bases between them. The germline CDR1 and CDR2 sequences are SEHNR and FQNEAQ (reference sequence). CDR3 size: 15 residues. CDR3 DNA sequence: TGTGCCAGCAGCTTAGCGGCAGGGGCCTACACTGAAGCTTTCTTT. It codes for CASSLAAGAYTEAFF.

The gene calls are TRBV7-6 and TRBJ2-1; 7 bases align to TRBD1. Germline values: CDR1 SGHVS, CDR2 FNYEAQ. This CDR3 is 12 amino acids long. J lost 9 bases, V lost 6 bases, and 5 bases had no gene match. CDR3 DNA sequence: TGTGCCAGCAGTCGCACAGGGGCTGAGCAGTTCTTC. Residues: CASSRTGAEQFF.

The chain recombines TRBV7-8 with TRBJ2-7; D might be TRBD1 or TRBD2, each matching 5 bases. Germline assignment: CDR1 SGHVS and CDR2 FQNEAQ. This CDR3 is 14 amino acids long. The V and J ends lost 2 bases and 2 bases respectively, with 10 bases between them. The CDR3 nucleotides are TGTGCCAGCAGCTTATATGGGACGGCCTACGAGCAGTACTTC. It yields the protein CASSLYGTAYEQYF.